This section outlines one T cell receptor beta chain sequence together with its context. Study processing details: Estimates of nucleated cell counts were drawn from the amplification of reference gene primers. Only in-frame clones appear in the TCRdb table, and some are missing; sequencing was by immunoSEQ multiplex PCR. V, J and clone size derive from that table, while D and trimming were established from the DNA sequence. The data show 130,000 to 150,000 clones, with approximately 80% seen just once and just under 9% held by the top ten. This entry is derived from a study of blood T cell repertoires in COVID-19. Study information: Acute and convalescent COVID-19 specimens originated in the United States, Italy and Spain.

V shed 3 bases and J shed 8 bases, with 13 bases lying between them. CDR1 SGHDN and CDR2 FVKESK come from the germline V gene. The CDR3 spans 13 residues. The TCR sequence derives from a woman older than 75 in a cohort sampled during active or convalescent COVID-19. Sample: peripheral blood. The chain has TRBV14 and TRBJ1-2; D is uncertain. CDR3 sequence (DNA): TGTGCCAGCAGCCACGAGGCCAACACGGGCTACACCTTC. It codes for CASSHEANTGYTF.